Sequencing of this T cell receptor beta chain was carried out in a study of CXCR3-negative and CXCR3-positive naive CD8 T cells. Findings and caveats of the study: Naive CXCR3-positive and CXCR3-negative cells shared TRBV-TRBJ usage; memory cells diverged. TRB CDR3 hydrophobicity was greater in CXCR3-positive naive cells than in CXCR3-negative naive cells.

The CDR3 length is 13 residues. CDR1 is SEHNR and CDR2 is FQNEAQ in the germline V gene (reference sequence). All TRB cDNA libraries came from 5' RACE performed with UMI labels. TCRdb reprocessed the 5' RACE reads; each CDR3 protein has one entry and no DNA is given. This listing includes under 9,000 distinct CDR3 sequences. About this clonotype: Its target is not known.

The sequence derives from a human donor in good health. Some clones in this sample may be carry-over from other donors' samples. V usage is TRBV7-9 and J usage is TRBJ2-5. The sample taken for sequencing was naive CXCR3+ CD8+ T cells from blood. Sample subset: CD45RO-CCR7+CD27+CD95- naive CD8+ T cells expressing CXCR3 (TNR3+). CDR3 loop: CASSLDIQETQYF.